These 15 T cell receptor beta chains came from one sample sequenced in a study of blood T cells in healthy people across ages. Sample-barcoded 5' priming and a J-beta primer mix drove a second PCR of roughly 6 to 12 cycles. TCRdb redid the calling of the 5' RACE reads with MiXCR, one entry per CDR3 protein. Of about 1.4 million distinct CDR3 sequences listed, around 59% were seen once; the top ten hold roughly 6.3%. Sequencing was carried out using blood. These receptors were obtained from a man aged 18 to 30 in good health.

V gene TRBV7-9 combines with J gene TRBJ2-5, with D tentatively TRBD1 (6 bases). This CDR3 has 17 residues. Trimming shortened V by 5 bases and J by 5 bases, and 24 bases separated the two germline ends. The germline gives CDR1 SEHNR, CDR2 FQNEAQ (reference sequence). The CDR3 spells CASSDTRQNREGETQYF. The CDR3 DNA is TGTGCCAGCAGCGATACCCGCCAAAACAGGGAAGGGGAGACCCAGTACTTC.

For this clonotype: Mismatch with germline at one junction end may stem from a read error. CDR3 amino acids: CVTVNYNEQLF. The CDR3 DNA reads TGTGTTACAGTAAACTACAATGAGCAGTTATTC. The chain couples TRBV6-5 to TRBJ2-1; D gene ambiguous. There are 11 residues in the CDR3. CDR1 and CDR2 from the germline V gene are MNHEY and SVGAGI.

A note on this clonotype: A much larger clone differs by one base, so this may be a read error. The chain employs TRBV6-1 and TRBJ1-2, with a weak D call TRBD1 (5 bases). The germline V and J ends were trimmed by 11 bases and 10 bases, with 17 bases remaining between them. From germline, CDR1 is MNHNS and CDR2 SASEGT. The CDR3 loop spans 11 amino acids. CDR3 protein: CACTRTHDYTF. The CDR3 region has the DNA TGTGCCTGCACCCGGACACACGACTACACCTTC.

The chain couples TRBV7-9 to TRBJ1-1, with no clear D. Germline V gives CDR1 SEHNR, CDR2 FQNEAQ (reference sequence). Trimming removed 5 bases from V and 4 bases from J, with 11 bases in between. The CDR3 consists of 13 residues. The CDR3, as DNA: TGTGCCAGCAGCCGTACCACCGCCACTGAAGCTTTCTTT. It specifies CASSRTTATEAFF.

This chain links TRBV12-3 or TRBV12-4 with TRBJ1-5, with D perhaps matching TRBD1 (5 bases). The CDR3 covers 13 residues. V lost 5 bases and J 11 bases, leaving 16 bases between the germline ends. In DNA, the CDR3 is TGTGCCAGCAGTCCTAGTCCAGGGTGTTCCCAGCATTTT. The encoded protein is CASSPSPGCSQHF.

The gene calls are TRBV6-6 and TRBJ2-1, with unresolved D. The end of the DNA is better explained by TRBJ2-7, so the J call may be wrong. Germline V CDR1 and CDR2: MNHNY, SVGAGI (reference sequence). This CDR3 comprises 12 residues. CDR3 residues: CASDSSYNEQYF. The CDR3 DNA reads TGTGCCAGCGATAGCTCCTACAATGAGCAGTACTTC.

This CDR3 is CSATTSGLAGPDTQYF. CDR3 sequence (DNA): TGCAGTGCTACAACTTCTGGACTAGCGGGACCAGATACGCAGTATTTT. J is TRBJ2-3 and V is TRBV20-1; 12 bases are a match to TRBD2. This CDR3 has 16 residues. Germline V gene sequence: CDR1 DFQATT, CDR2 SNEGSKA (reference sequence). After removal of 4 bases from V and 4 bases from J, the junction contained 9 bases not matched to a gene.

The CDR3 DNA reads as TGCAGCGTTGAATCCGCGGGAGGGCCGGAAGAGACCCAGTACTTC. It yields the protein CSVESAGGPEETQYF. This chain uses TRBV29-1 with TRBJ2-5; 9 bases match TRBD2. CDR1 and CDR2 (germline): SQVTM, ANQGSEA. Losses at the gene ends were 2 bases for V and 3 bases for J; bases not matched to a gene: 7. The CDR3 is made up of 15 amino acids.

The chain is built from TRBV4-3 and TRBJ2-7; a possible D gene is TRBD1 (6 bases). The germline V and J ends were trimmed by 5 bases and 5 bases, with 16 bases remaining between them. In germline, CDR1 is LGHNA, CDR2 YSLEER. The CDR3 runs to 14 residues. The DNA for the CDR3 is TGCGCCAGCAGCAGGACAGAAACTTCGGACGAGCAGTACTTC. This gives the protein CASSRTETSDEQYF.

This clonotype was detected many times. Germline and junction disagree at one end, which may indicate a read error. The V gene is TRBV5-1, the J gene TRBJ2-5, with a weak D call TRBD2 (6 bases). The CDR3 has 14 residues. Germline V gives CDR1 SGHRS, CDR2 YFSETQ. The CDR3 protein is CASSSTGGEETQYF. The CDR3 region has the DNA TGTGCCAGCAGTTCCACAGGAGGGGAAGAGACCCAGTACTTC. Full variable domain (rest looked up from reference TRBV5-1 and TRBJ2-5): KAGVTQTPRYLIKTRGQQVTLSCSPISGHRSVSWYQQTPGQGLQFLFEYFSETQRNKGNFPGRFSGRQFSNSRSEMNVSTLELGDSALYLCASSSTGGEETQYFGPGTRLLVL.

The chain has TRBV7-8 and TRBJ2-5; maybe TRBD1 (5 bases). V gave up 5 bases and J gave up 6 bases, with 16 bases separating them. The CDR3 covers 14 residues. CDR1 is SGHVS, CDR2 FQNEAQ, per germline. The CDR3 bases are TGTGCCAGCAGCCCCAATAGGGGCATTCAGACCCAGTACTTC. It specifies CASSPNRGIQTQYF. The full variable domain, with the rest looked up from reference TRBV7-8 and TRBJ2-5, is GAGVSQSPRYKVAKRGQDVALRCDPISGHVSLFWYQQALGQGPEFLTYFQNEAQLDKSGLPSDRFFAERPEGSVSTLKIQRTQQEDSAVYLCASSPNRGIQTQYFGPGTRLLVL.

CDR3 nucleotides: TGTGCCAGCAGCCGCCCGGCGGGCCCCCAGTACTTC. Protein sequence: CASSRPAGPQYF. The V gene is TRBV6-5, the J gene TRBJ2-5, with D possibly being TRBD2 (5 bases). The CDR3 sequence is 12 residues long. V lost 6 bases to trimming and J lost 9 bases, with 14 bases between them. CDR1 is MNHEY and CDR2 is SVGAGI in the germline V gene.

The chain joins TRBV6-5 to TRBJ2-1; 9 nucleotides line up with TRBD1. CDR3 length: 15 residues. Trimming cost V 6 bases and J 6 bases; bases outside gene matches: 9. Germline loops: CDR1 MNHEY, CDR2 SVGAGI. The CDR3 spells CASSPGDRVTNEQFF. The CDR3 coding sequence is TGTGCCAGCAGCCCGGGGGACAGGGTCACCAATGAGCAGTTCTTC.

The rearrangement links TRBV2 to TRBJ2-7, with a weak D call TRBD2 (7 bases). The CDR3 extends over 15 amino acids. From germline, CDR1 is SNHLY and CDR2 FYNNEI. V was trimmed by 9 bases and J by 3 bases, leaving 21 bases between them. Here the CDR3 DNA reads TGTGCCAGAAGGGGGAGGGGGGACTCACACTACGAGCAGTACTTC. The encoded protein is CARRGRGDSHYEQYF.

This clonotype was observed a handful of times. V usage is TRBV7-9 and J usage is TRBJ1-1, with D uncertain. The germline gives CDR1 SEHNR, CDR2 FQNEAQ (reference sequence). There are 13 residues in the CDR3. Trimming removed 6 bases from V and 4 bases from J, with 12 bases in between. The CDR3 reads CASRPNSGTEAFF. Here the CDR3 DNA reads TGTGCCAGCAGACCAAACTCGGGCACTGAAGCTTTCTTT.